This T cell receptor beta chain was recorded in a study of tumor and adjacent non-tumor tissue in lung cancer. Study-wide findings and caveats: Compared with tumor, normal lung showed significantly lower TCR diversity. Tumor repertoires had a smaller top 100 clone share than normal lung. Tumor TCR diversity, when higher, was linked to shorter survival.

Notes on this clonotype: Its antigen is as yet unknown.

Germline loops: CDR1 LGHNT, CDR2 FRNRAP. The CDR3 has 13 residues. This sample's RNA came from whole unsorted tissue. TCRbeta libraries were built with three rounds of nested PCR, modified from ARM-PCR. TCRdb used MiXCR to reprocess the multiplex PCR reads, holding one entry per CDR3 protein. The sample consists of around 66,000 distinct CDR3 sequences, approximately 73% of them appearing once. The TCR was taken from a man in his fifties or sixties with non-small cell lung cancer. The rearrangement links TRBV12-5 to TRBJ2-1; 7 nucleotides align to TRBD1. TRBJ2-5 explains the end of the DNA better; the J call may be wrong. The sequencing input was lung tumor tissue. The CDR3 sequence: CASGTGVSETQYF. The CDR3 DNA follows: TGTGCTAGTGGAACAGGGGTATCAGAGACCCAGTACTTC.